This is a list of T cell receptor beta chains from one sample in a study of blood T cell repertoires in COVID-19. Sequencing used immunoSEQ multiplex PCR; TCRdb keeps in-frame clones, though not all of them. The profile shows roughly 340,000 clones, roughly nine tenths of them singletons. Sequenced sample: PBMCs or T cells enriched from blood (not recorded which). The source is a man aged 18 to 29 who had recovered from COVID-19. Each CDR3 is given with its conserved first and last residue. D genes are given only for firm matches. Where a row states a size, it is once, few, many or the class of an expanded clone; other rows omit it.

v_call: TRBV19; clone_size: -; j_call: TRBJ2-1; d_call: -; cdr3_aa: CASSPGSADEQFF; cdr3_nt: TGTGCCAGTAGTCCGGGGTCTGCGGATGAGCAGTTCTTC
v_call: TRBV3-1/TRBV3-2; clone_size: -; j_call: TRBJ1-2; d_call: TRBD1; cdr3_aa: CASSQLGQGNTF; cdr3_nt: TGTGCCAGCAGCCAATTAGGACAGGGGAACACCTTC
v_call: TRBV5-8; clone_size: few; j_call: TRBJ1-1; d_call: -; cdr3_aa: CASSLYEVSTEAFF; cdr3_nt: TGTGCCAGCAGCTTGTATGAGGTATCGACTGAAGCTTTCTTT
v_call: TRBV18; clone_size: once; j_call: TRBJ1-4; d_call: TRBD1; cdr3_aa: CASSRDRGPGRSTNEKLFF; cdr3_nt: TGTGCCAGCTCACGGGACAGGGGGCCCGGGCGGTCGACTAATGAAAAACTGTTTTTT
v_call: TRBV13; clone_size: -; j_call: TRBJ2-2; d_call: -; cdr3_aa: CASSHPGRLGTGELFF; cdr3_nt: TGTGCCAGCAGCCATCCAGGGCGTTTGGGCACCGGGGAGCTGTTTTTT
v_call: TRBV28; clone_size: -; j_call: TRBJ1-5; d_call: -; cdr3_aa: CASSLGWSNQPQHF; cdr3_nt: TGTGCCAGCAGTCTGGGCTGGAGCAATCAGCCCCAGCATTTT
v_call: TRBV7-9; clone_size: once; j_call: TRBJ1-2; d_call: TRBD1; cdr3_aa: CASSPDRTGYGYTF; cdr3_nt: TGTGCCAGCAGCCCAGATCGGACAGGGTATGGCTACACCTTC
v_call: TRBV28; clone_size: -; j_call: TRBJ1-2; d_call: TRBD1; cdr3_aa: CASSFFSGGQRDPRGYTF; cdr3_nt: TGTGCCAGCAGTTTCTTTTCAGGGGGCCAGCGAGATCCCAGGGGCTACACCTTC
v_call: TRBV7-9; clone_size: -; j_call: TRBJ2-1; d_call: TRBD2; cdr3_aa: CASSPSGPGGQFF; cdr3_nt: TGTGCCAGCAGCCCCAGCGGGCCGGGGGGACAGTTCTTC
v_call: TRBV23-1; clone_size: -; j_call: TRBJ1-2; d_call: -; cdr3_aa: CASSSRRSCNYGYTF; cdr3_nt: TGCGCCAGCAGTAGTAGGAGATCATGTAACTATGGCTACACCTTC
v_call: TRBV7-9; clone_size: -; j_call: TRBJ1-1; d_call: -; cdr3_aa: CASTPWPGMNTEAFF; cdr3_nt: TGTGCCAGCACCCCCTGGCCGGGAATGAACACTGAAGCTTTCTTT
v_call: TRBV7-3; clone_size: -; j_call: TRBJ1-6; d_call: -; cdr3_aa: CASSRQYNSPLHF; cdr3_nt: TGTGCCAGCAGTCGACAGTATAATTCACCCCTCCACTTT
v_call: TRBV6-5; clone_size: -; j_call: TRBJ2-4; d_call: TRBD1; cdr3_aa: CASSRTGGPKNIQYF; cdr3_nt: TGTGCCAGCAGTAGGACAGGGGGCCCCAAAAACATTCAGTACTTC
v_call: TRBV25-1; clone_size: -; j_call: TRBJ2-7; d_call: TRBD2; cdr3_aa: CASSETGTNYEQYF; cdr3_nt: TGTGCCAGCAGTGAAACGGGGACTAACTACGAGCAGTACTTC
v_call: TRBV24-1; clone_size: -; j_call: TRBJ1-2; d_call: -; cdr3_aa: CATSDRASGYTF; cdr3_nt: TGTGCCACCAGTGACAGGGCGAGTGGCTACACCTTC
v_call: TRBV19; clone_size: -; j_call: TRBJ1-5; d_call: -; cdr3_aa: CASSIGPAFSNQPQHF; cdr3_nt: TGTGCCAGTAGTATTGGGCCCGCCTTTTCCAATCAGCCCCAGCATTTT
v_call: TRBV3-1/TRBV3-2; clone_size: -; j_call: TRBJ2-5; d_call: TRBD2; cdr3_aa: CASSHLSTSGGLLLETQYF; cdr3_nt: TGTGCCAGCAGCCACTTATCGACTAGCGGGGGGCTCCTCCTCGAGACCCAGTACTTC
v_call: TRBV5-6; clone_size: -; j_call: TRBJ2-1; d_call: -; cdr3_aa: CASSSPRVHGNEQFF; cdr3_nt: TGTGCCAGCAGCTCCCCCCGGGTCCATGGGAATGAGCAGTTCTTC
v_call: TRBV7-6; clone_size: -; j_call: TRBJ2-1; d_call: -; cdr3_aa: CASSFKGDKQFF; cdr3_nt: TGTGCCAGCAGCTTTAAGGGGGATAAGCAGTTCTTC
v_call: TRBV4-2; clone_size: -; j_call: TRBJ2-5; d_call: TRBD2; cdr3_aa: CASSHGLAGEEPWTQYF; cdr3_nt: TGTGCCAGCAGCCACGGACTAGCGGGGGAGGAACCTTGGACCCAGTACTTC
v_call: TRBV28; clone_size: -; j_call: TRBJ1-5; d_call: TRBD1; cdr3_aa: CASMNRDREHF; cdr3_nt: TGTGCCAGCATGAACCGGGACAGGGAACATTTT
v_call: TRBV30; clone_size: -; j_call: TRBJ1-3; d_call: -; cdr3_aa: CAWNSQESGNTIYF; cdr3_nt: TGTGCCTGGAATTCACAGGAGTCGGGAAACACCATATATTTT
v_call: TRBV10-2; clone_size: -; j_call: TRBJ2-2; d_call: TRBD1; cdr3_aa: CASSERTGNTGELFF; cdr3_nt: TGCGCCAGCAGTGAGCGGACAGGGAACACCGGGGAGCTGTTTTTT
v_call: TRBV24-1; clone_size: -; j_call: TRBJ1-3; d_call: TRBD1; cdr3_aa: CATSEYRDSSGNTIYF; cdr3_nt: TGTGCCACCAGTGAGTATCGGGACAGCTCTGGAAACACCATATATTTT
v_call: TRBV19; clone_size: -; j_call: TRBJ2-2; d_call: -; cdr3_aa: CASSPLAAPTGELFF; cdr3_nt: TGTGCCAGTAGTCCTCTTGCAGCGCCAACCGGGGAGCTGTTTTTT
v_call: TRBV5-1; clone_size: -; j_call: TRBJ2-3; d_call: -; cdr3_aa: CASSLSGVTADTQYF; cdr3_nt: TGCGCCAGCAGCTTGTCAGGTGTTACTGCAGATACGCAGTATTTT
v_call: TRBV28; clone_size: -; j_call: TRBJ1-5; d_call: TRBD1; cdr3_aa: CASRSQTGRAKIHSNQPQHF; cdr3_nt: TGTGCCAGCAGGTCTCAGACAGGGCGCGCGAAGATTCATAGCAATCAGCCCCAGCATTTT
v_call: TRBV7-9; clone_size: -; j_call: TRBJ2-2; d_call: -; cdr3_aa: CASSVAGPGELFF; cdr3_nt: TGTGCCAGCAGCGTCGCAGGGCCCGGGGAGCTGTTTTTT
v_call: TRBV9; clone_size: -; j_call: TRBJ2-1; d_call: -; cdr3_aa: CASSVGGVARGEQFF; cdr3_nt: TGTGCCAGCAGCGTAGGGGGAGTGGCCCGGGGAGAGCAGTTCTTC
v_call: TRBV5-4; clone_size: -; j_call: TRBJ1-3; d_call: -; cdr3_aa: CASSLISTSSSGNTIYF; cdr3_nt: TGTGCCAGCAGCTTGATCTCGACGTCATCCTCGGGGAACACCATATATTTT
v_call: TRBV5-5; clone_size: -; j_call: TRBJ2-7; d_call: TRBD1; cdr3_aa: CASSGGQGLLEQYF; cdr3_nt: TGTGCCAGCAGCGGGGGACAGGGCCTCCTCGAGCAGTACTTC
v_call: TRBV19; clone_size: -; j_call: TRBJ1-2; d_call: TRBD1; cdr3_aa: CASKTGTGNYGYTF; cdr3_nt: TGTGCCAGTAAGACCGGGACAGGGAACTATGGCTACACCTTC
v_call: TRBV15; clone_size: -; j_call: TRBJ2-2; d_call: -; cdr3_aa: CATSRDSGQLNTGELFF; cdr3_nt: TGTGCCACCAGCAGAGATTCTGGACAGCTGAACACCGGGGAGCTGTTTTTT
v_call: TRBV5-1; clone_size: -; j_call: TRBJ2-5; d_call: TRBD2; cdr3_aa: CASSPWTGRGLAGGRVNF; cdr3_nt: TGCGCCAGCAGCCCTTGGACAGGGAGGGGACTAGCGGGGGGCCGGGTAAACTTC
v_call: TRBV30; clone_size: -; j_call: TRBJ2-5; d_call: TRBD2; cdr3_aa: CAWSPISGNQETQYF; cdr3_nt: TGTGCCTGGAGTCCTATTAGCGGGAACCAAGAGACCCAGTACTTC
v_call: TRBV5-1; clone_size: -; j_call: TRBJ1-4; d_call: TRBD1; cdr3_aa: CASSRDRYNEKLFF; cdr3_nt: TGCGCCAGCAGCCGGGACAGGTATAATGAAAAACTGTTTTTT
v_call: TRBV27; clone_size: -; j_call: TRBJ1-5; d_call: -; cdr3_aa: CASSGGRVKSNQPQHF; cdr3_nt: TGTGCCAGCAGCGGGGGAAGGGTGAAAAGCAATCAGCCCCAGCATTTT
v_call: TRBV7-9; clone_size: once; j_call: TRBJ2-7; d_call: TRBD1; cdr3_aa: CASRPTGAGEQYF; cdr3_nt: TGTGCCAGCAGGCCTACAGGGGCTGGGGAGCAGTACTTC
v_call: TRBV4-1; clone_size: -; j_call: TRBJ2-2; d_call: TRBD2; cdr3_aa: CASSQVGREAGELFF; cdr3_nt: TGCGCCAGCAGCCAAGTGGGGCGGGAGGCCGGGGAGCTGTTTTTT
v_call: TRBV18; clone_size: -; j_call: TRBJ1-1; d_call: TRBD1; cdr3_aa: CASSLAGQTMNTEAFF; cdr3_nt: TGTGCCAGCTCACTAGCGGGACAGACGATGAACACTGAAGCTTTCTTT
v_call: TRBV5-6; clone_size: -; j_call: TRBJ2-1; d_call: TRBD1; cdr3_aa: CAGGGRGLHEQFF; cdr3_nt: TGTGCCGGTGGCGGCAGGGGGCTTCACGAGCAGTTCTTC
v_call: TRBV2; clone_size: -; j_call: TRBJ2-2; d_call: -; cdr3_aa: CASSPGGRETGELFF; cdr3_nt: TGTGCCAGCAGTCCCGGGGGGCGGGAGACCGGGGAGCTGTTTTTT
v_call: TRBV12-2; clone_size: -; j_call: TRBJ1-6; d_call: -; cdr3_aa: CASRGPGQGDTFYNSPLHF; cdr3_nt: TGTGCAAGTCGGGGTCCGGGACAGGGTGATACTTTTTATAATTCACCCCTCCACTTT
v_call: TRBV3-1/TRBV3-2; clone_size: -; j_call: TRBJ1-3; d_call: -; cdr3_aa: CASSQGTAGNTIYF; cdr3_nt: TGTGCCAGCAGCCAAGGGACAGCTGGAAACACCATATATTTT
v_call: TRBV27; clone_size: few; j_call: TRBJ1-1; d_call: -; cdr3_aa: CASSLNGVTEAFF; cdr3_nt: TGTGCCAGCAGTTTAAACGGGGTTACTGAAGCTTTCTTT
v_call: TRBV28; clone_size: -; j_call: TRBJ2-5; d_call: -; cdr3_aa: CASSSPDFGETQYF; cdr3_nt: TGTGCCAGCAGTTCCCCGGACTTCGGGGAGACCCAGTACTTC